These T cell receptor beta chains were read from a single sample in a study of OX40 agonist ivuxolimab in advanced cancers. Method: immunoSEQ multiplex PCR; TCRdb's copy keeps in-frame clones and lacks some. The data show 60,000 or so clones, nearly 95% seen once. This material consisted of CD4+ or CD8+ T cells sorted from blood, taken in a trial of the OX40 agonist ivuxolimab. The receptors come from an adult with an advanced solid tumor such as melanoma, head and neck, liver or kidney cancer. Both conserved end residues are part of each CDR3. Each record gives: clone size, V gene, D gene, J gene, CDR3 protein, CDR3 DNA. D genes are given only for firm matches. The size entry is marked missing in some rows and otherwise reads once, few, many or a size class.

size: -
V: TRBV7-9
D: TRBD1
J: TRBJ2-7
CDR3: CASSPWTGGNYEQYF
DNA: TGTGCCAGCAGCCCGTGGACAGGGGGCAACTACGAGCAGTACTTC

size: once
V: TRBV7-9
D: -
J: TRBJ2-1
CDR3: CASSFPKVPRKSYNEQFF
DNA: TGTGCCAGCAGCTTTCCTAAGGTCCCGAGAAAAAGCTACAATGAGCAGTTCTTC

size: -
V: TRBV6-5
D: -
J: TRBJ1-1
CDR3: CASRRDGKNTEAFF
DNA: TGTGCCAGCAGGAGGGACGGGAAGAACACTGAAGCTTTCTTT

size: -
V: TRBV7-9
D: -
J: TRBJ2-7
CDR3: CASSFTGGRVEQYF
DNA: TGTGCCAGCAGCTTCACAGGGGGGAGGGTCGAGCAGTACTTC

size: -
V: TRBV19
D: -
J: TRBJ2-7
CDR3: CASSILSTSYEQYF
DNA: TGTGCCAGTAGTATTCTGTCGACCTCCTACGAGCAGTACTTC

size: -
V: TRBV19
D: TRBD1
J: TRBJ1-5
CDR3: CASNSPHRGVQPQHF
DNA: TGTGCCAGTAACTCCCCACACAGGGGGGTACAGCCCCAGCATTTT

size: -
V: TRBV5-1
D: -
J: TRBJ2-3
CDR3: CASSLAWRVEDTTDTQYF
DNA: TGCGCCAGCAGCTTGGCCTGGAGGGTAGAGGACACCACAGATACGCAGTATTTT

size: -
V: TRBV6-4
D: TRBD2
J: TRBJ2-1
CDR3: CASSETSGGYNEQFF
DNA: TGTGCCAGCAGTGAGACTAGCGGGGGTTACAATGAGCAGTTCTTC

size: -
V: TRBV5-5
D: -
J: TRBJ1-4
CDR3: CASSLGYRGGEKLFF
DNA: TGTGCCAGCAGCTTGGGTTACCGTGGCGGTGAAAAACTGTTTTTT

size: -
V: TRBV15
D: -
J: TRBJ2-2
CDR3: CATSRVPTAGTGELFF
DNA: TGTGCCACCAGCAGAGTCCCGACAGCGGGCACCGGGGAGCTGTTTTTT

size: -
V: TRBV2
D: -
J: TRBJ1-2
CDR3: CAREDSYGYTF
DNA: TGTGCCAGAGAGGACAGCTATGGCTACACCTTC

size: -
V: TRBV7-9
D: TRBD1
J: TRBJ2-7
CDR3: CASSLLRTGFSYEQYF
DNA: TGTGCCAGCAGCCTGCTCCGGACAGGCTTCTCCTACGAGCAGTACTTC

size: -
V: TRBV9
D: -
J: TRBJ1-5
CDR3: CASSGGPTPNQPQHF
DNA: TGTGCCAGCAGCGGAGGACCGACACCTAATCAGCCCCAGCATTTT

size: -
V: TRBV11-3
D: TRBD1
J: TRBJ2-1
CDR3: CASSLDYSGGNEQFF
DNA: TGTGCCAGCAGCTTAGACTATTCAGGGGGCAATGAGCAGTTCTTC

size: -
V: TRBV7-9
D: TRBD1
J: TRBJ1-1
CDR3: CASSPTGAAEAFF
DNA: TGTGCCAGCAGCCCAACAGGGGCCGCTGAAGCTTTCTTT

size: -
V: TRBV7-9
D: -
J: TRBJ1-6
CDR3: CASSLDGRDYNSPLHF
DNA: TGTGCCAGCAGCTTAGACGGCAGGGACTATAATTCACCCCTCCACTTT

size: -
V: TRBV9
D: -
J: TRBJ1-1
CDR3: CASSPSRGAAEALF
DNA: TGTGCCAGCAGCCCATCCCGAGGGGCAGCTGAAGCTCTCTTT

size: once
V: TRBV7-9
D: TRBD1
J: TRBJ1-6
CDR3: CASSHTPGQVENSPLHF
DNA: TGTGCCAGCAGCCATACCCCTGGACAGGTTGAAAATTCACCCCTCCACTTT

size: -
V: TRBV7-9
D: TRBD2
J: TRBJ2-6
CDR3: CASSRGVTPSGANVLTF
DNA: TGTGCCAGCAGTCGGGGGGTTACTCCCTCTGGGGCCAACGTCCTGACTTTC

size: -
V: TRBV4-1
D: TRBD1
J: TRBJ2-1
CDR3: CASSRQGFNEQFF
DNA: TGCGCCAGCAGCCGACAGGGATTCAATGAGCAGTTCTTC

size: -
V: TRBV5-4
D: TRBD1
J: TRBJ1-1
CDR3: CASRTYGTGGNTEAFF
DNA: TGTGCCAGCAGAACCTATGGGACAGGAGGGAACACTGAAGCTTTCTTT

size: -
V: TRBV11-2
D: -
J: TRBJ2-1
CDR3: CASSFRAGIYSYNEQFF
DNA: TGTGCCAGCAGCTTCCGGGCGGGGATCTACTCCTACAATGAGCAGTTCTTC

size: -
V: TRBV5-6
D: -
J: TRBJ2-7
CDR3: CASSLEPYEQYF
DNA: TGTGCCAGCAGCTTGGAGCCCTACGAGCAGTACTTC

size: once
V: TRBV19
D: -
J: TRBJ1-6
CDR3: CASSMVGNSPLHF
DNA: TGTGCCAGTAGTATGGTAGGGAATTCACCCCTCCACTTT

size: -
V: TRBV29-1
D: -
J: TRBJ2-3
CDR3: CSVERGRWPDTQYF
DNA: TGCAGCGTTGAACGTGGGAGATGGCCAGATACGCAGTATTTT

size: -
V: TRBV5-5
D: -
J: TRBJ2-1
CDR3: CASSLVAPAGRYNEQFF
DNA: TGTGCCAGCAGCTTGGTCGCCCCAGCGGGCCGGTACAATGAGCAGTTCTTC

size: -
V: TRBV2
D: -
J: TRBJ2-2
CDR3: CASKGDGELFF
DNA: TGTGCCAGCAAGGGGGACGGGGAGCTGTTTTTT

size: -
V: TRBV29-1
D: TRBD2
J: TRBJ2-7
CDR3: CSVEGAGGEQYF
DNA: TGCAGCGTTGAAGGGGCGGGAGGCGAGCAGTACTTC

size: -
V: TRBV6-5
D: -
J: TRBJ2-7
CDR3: CASSYSGEQYF
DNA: TGTGCCAGCAGTTACTCGGGCGAGCAGTACTTC

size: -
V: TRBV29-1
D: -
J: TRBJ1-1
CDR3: CSAAVGTEAFF
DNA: TGCAGCGCCGCAGTGGGCACTGAAGCTTTCTTT

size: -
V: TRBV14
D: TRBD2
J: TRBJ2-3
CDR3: CASSPRGGTRQYF
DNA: TGTGCCAGCAGCCCCCGAGGGGGGACTAGGCAGTATTTT